A selection of T cell receptor beta chains follows, all from one sample in a study of vaccination effects on CD4 cells after COVID-19. These receptors have no identified antigens. Sequenced by immunoSEQ multiplex PCR; TCRdb stores in-frame clones only, minus some. The repertoire holds some 19,000 clones, with roughly 73% as singletons. Sequences were derived from CD4+ T cells from PBMCs cultured with HCoV-NL63 spike peptides, sampled before COVID-19 vaccination. Every receptor here comes from a human donor who received a COVID-19 vaccine. Each CDR3 is given with its conserved first and last residue. D genes are given only for firm matches. Clone sizes are given selectively: once, few, many, or a class where the clone is expanded.

V	D	size	J	CDR3	DNA
TRBV7-7	TRBD2	NA	TRBJ2-1	CASSRMRGDEQFF	TGTGCTAGCAGCCGGATGCGGGGGGATGAGCAGTTCTTC
TRBV2	NA	NA	TRBJ2-1	CASRTGRGPSNEQFF	TGTGCCAGCAGAACAGGGCGGGGGCCGAGCAATGAGCAGTTCTTC
TRBV7-2	TRBD2	NA	TRBJ2-1	CASSLAGLAGNEQFF	TGTGCCAGCAGCTTAGCGGGGCTAGCGGGCAATGAGCAGTTCTTC
TRBV28	TRBD1	NA	TRBJ2-7	CASSGGQGATYEQYF	TGTGCCAGCAGTGGAGGACAGGGGGCCACCTACGAGCAGTACTTC
TRBV20-1	NA	NA	TRBJ1-1	CSASRRGSRTEAFF	TGCAGTGCTAGTCGTAGGGGGAGTCGCACTGAAGCTTTCTTT
TRBV5-1	TRBD2	NA	TRBJ2-3	CASSLGLAGEIDTQYF	TGCGCCAGCAGCTTGGGACTAGCGGGGGAGATAGATACGCAGTATTTT
TRBV7-9	NA	NA	TRBJ2-6	CASTKGQGTKRSVGANVLTF	TGTGCCAGCACCAAAGGTCAGGGGACTAAACGTTCTGTTGGGGCCAACGTCCTGACTTTC
TRBV20-1	NA	NA	TRBJ1-6	CSARAGSF	TGCAGTGCTAGAGCCGGGAGCTTT
TRBV14	TRBD1	NA	TRBJ2-7	CASSRPGTGTYEQYF	TGTGCCAGCAGCCGACCCGGGACAGGGACTTACGAGCAGTACTTC
TRBV7-9	NA	NA	TRBJ1-1	CASSLDPNTEAFF	TGTGCCAGCAGCTTGGACCCGAACACTGAAGCTTTCTTT
TRBV27	TRBD2	once	TRBJ2-3	CASSSGLAGLPYTQYF	TGTGCCAGCAGTTCCGGACTAGCGGGACTCCCTTATACGCAGTATTTT
TRBV10-3	NA	NA	TRBJ2-3	CAISSGSGNTDTQYF	TGTGCCATCAGTTCAGGGTCCGGGAACACAGATACGCAGTATTTT
TRBV5-1	NA	NA	TRBJ2-3	CASRPGGHSTDTQYF	TGCGCCAGCAGGCCCGGGGGGCATAGCACAGATACGCAGTATTTT
TRBV5-1	NA	NA	TRBJ2-5	CASSLGGDWETQYF	TGCGCCAGCAGCTTGGGAGGGGATTGGGAGACCCAGTACTTC
TRBV28	NA	NA	TRBJ1-5	CASSLRGLFSYSNQPQHF	TGTGCCAGCAGTTTACGGGGCCTCTTCTCCTATAGCAATCAGCCCCAGCATTTT
TRBV27	NA	once	TRBJ2-7	CASSLSPGSISYEQYF	TGTGCCAGCAGTTTGTCGCCGGGGTCCATCTCCTACGAGCAGTACTTC
TRBV28	TRBD1	NA	TRBJ2-5	CASSLFGTGQETQYF	TGTGCCAGCAGTTTATTTGGGACAGGTCAAGAGACCCAGTACTTC
TRBV7-8	NA	NA	TRBJ1-2	CASSNRRIPGLGYTF	TGTGCCAGCAGCAACAGACGAATACCAGGACTTGGCTACACCTTC
TRBV29-1	NA	NA	TRBJ2-2	CSVESSATGELFF	TGCAGCGTTGAATCGTCAGCCACCGGGGAGCTGTTTTTT
TRBV5-6	NA	few	TRBJ2-5	CASSPSRGSQETQYF	TGTGCCAGCAGCCCAAGTAGAGGTAGCCAAGAGACCCAGTACTTC
TRBV19	TRBD1	NA	TRBJ1-2	CASTPTGHGYTF	TGTGCCAGTACCCCGACAGGGCACGGCTACACCTTC
TRBV4-1	NA	NA	TRBJ2-3	CASSQEAQGIDTQYF	TGCGCCAGCAGCCAAGAAGCGCAGGGAATAGATACGCAGTATTTT
TRBV12-3/TRBV12-4	NA	NA	TRBJ1-5	CASSYSNQPQHF	TGTGCCAGCAGTTACAGCAATCAGCCCCAGCATTTT
TRBV15	NA	once	TRBJ1-1	CATRYWGRVVETEAFF	TGTGCCACCAGATATTGGGGCAGGGTGGTTGAGACTGAAGCTTTCTTT
TRBV30	NA	few	TRBJ1-6	CAWNTLLGSPLHF	TGTGCCTGGAACACCCTACTGGGGTCACCCCTCCACTTT
TRBV16	TRBD1	once	TRBJ1-2	CASSQSWGQGASEGYTF	TGTGCCAGCAGCCAATCGTGGGGACAGGGGGCGTCTGAAGGCTACACCTTC
TRBV21-1	NA	NA	TRBJ2-2	CASSKGSRGGTGELFF	TGTGCCAGCAGCAAAGGAAGCAGGGGAGGCACCGGGGAGCTGTTTTTT
TRBV19	TRBD1	NA	TRBJ2-3	CASKSRGPTDTQYF	TGTGCCAGCAAGTCCAGGGGGCCCACAGATACGCAGTATTTT
TRBV10-3	NA	NA	TRBJ1-1	CAISEFKGSDTEAFF	TGTGCCATCAGTGAGTTTAAGGGGTCGGACACTGAAGCTTTCTTT
TRBV9	TRBD1	NA	TRBJ2-7	CASSPRQGASYEQYF	TGTGCCAGCAGCCCTCGCCAGGGGGCCTCCTACGAGCAGTACTTC
TRBV5-6	NA	NA	TRBJ1-2	CASSPRGGNYGYTF	TGTGCCAGCAGCCCCCGGGGGGGCAACTATGGCTACACCTTC
TRBV27	TRBD1	NA	TRBJ1-1	CASSLSGQVNTEAFF	TGTGCCAGCAGTTTATCGGGACAGGTTAACACTGAAGCTTTCTTT
TRBV5-1	TRBD1	few	TRBJ2-5	CASSLDRGGQETQYF	TGCGCCAGTAGTCTGGACAGGGGAGGCCAAGAGACCCAGTACTTC
TRBV5-4	TRBD2	NA	TRBJ2-1	CASSLGAGEGNEQFF	TGTGCCAGCAGCTTGGGAGCGGGAGAGGGCAATGAGCAGTTCTTC
TRBV2	TRBD2	NA	TRBJ2-1	CASTSMAAGGEFF	TGTGCCAGCACTTCGATGGCTGCCGGGGGGGAGTTCTTC
TRBV5-6	NA	NA	TRBJ2-5	CASSLGVETQYF	TGTGCCAGCAGCTTGGGGGTGGAGACCCAGTACTTC
TRBV6-5	NA	NA	TRBJ1-5	CASSPTDGGPTPQHF	TGTGCCAGCAGCCCCACCGACGGAGGACCCACGCCCCAGCATTTT
TRBV14	NA	NA	TRBJ2-1	CASSQSGGTYNEQFF	TGTGCCAGCAGCCAAAGTGGGGGGACCTACAATGAGCAGTTCTTC
TRBV19	TRBD1	NA	TRBJ1-2	CASSSRTGGDYGYTF	TGTGCCAGTAGTTCCCGGACAGGGGGGGACTATGGCTACACCTTC
TRBV28	NA	NA	TRBJ2-3	CASSLLGTQYF	TGTGCCAGCAGTTTATTGGGTACGCAGTATTTT
TRBV18	NA	few	TRBJ2-2	CASSPTRYTGELFF	TGTGCCAGCTCACCAACTAGGTACACCGGGGAGCTGTTTTTT
TRBV3-1/TRBV3-2	NA	NA	TRBJ1-1	CASTSAQVNTEAFF	TGTGCCAGCACCTCAGCCCAGGTGAACACTGAAGCTTTCTTT
TRBV4-3	NA	NA	TRBJ1-2	CASSQGIGGLNYGYTF	TGCGCCAGCAGCCAAGGGATCGGGGGCCTAAACTATGGCTACACCTTC
TRBV9	NA	NA	TRBJ1-2	CASSVNEGYGYTF	TGTGCCAGCAGCGTTAACGAGGGGTATGGCTACACCTTC
TRBV7-2	NA	few	TRBJ2-7	CASSPSVSYEQYF	TGTGCCAGCAGCCCTAGCGTATCCTACGAGCAGTACTTC